These 13 T cell receptor beta chains originate from one sample sequenced in a study of blood T cell repertoires in COVID-19. Clones were sequenced by immunoSEQ multiplex PCR, and TCRdb holds only the in-frame ones, with some missing. Here the sample spans some 210,000 clones, 92% being singletons. Sequenced sample: peripheral blood. These receptors all stem from a man younger than 45 with acute or convalescent COVID-19.

The chain joins TRBV5-8 to TRBJ1-1; 11 nucleotides align to TRBD1. The CDR3 is 13 residues long. Germline V gene lookup returns CDR1 SGHTS and CDR2 YDEGEE. Trimming at V came to 5 bases and at J to 6 bases, leaving 3 bases not matched to a gene. CDR3: CASRRTGGSEAFF. DNA of the CDR3: TGTGCCAGCAGGCGGACAGGGGGCTCTGAAGCTTTCTTT.

V usage is TRBV20-1 and J usage is TRBJ2-1, with 8 bases fitting TRBD1. The CDR3 runs 14 residues. The germline CDR1 and CDR2 sequences are DFQATT and SNEGSKA (reference sequence). The ends lost 3 bases at V and 8 bases at J; junction bases unmatched: 9. The CDR3 DNA reads as TGCAGTGCTAGTGGGGACAGGATTGACGATGAGCAGTTCTTC. Its protein is CSASGDRIDDEQFF.

This clone was seen once. V gene TRBV7-9 combines with J gene TRBJ2-5; 12 bases fit TRBD1. Per germline, CDR1 SEHNR and CDR2 FQNEAQ (reference sequence). This CDR3 is 14 amino acids long. After removal of 6 bases from V and 4 bases from J, the junction contained 3 bases not matched to a gene. The DNA of the CDR3 is TGTGCCAGCAGACGGGACAGGGGGCGAGAGACCCAGTACTTC. It codes for CASRRDRGRETQYF.

The V and J genes are TRBV9 and TRBJ2-5; 11 bases are shared with TRBD2. Germline V gene data show CDR1 as SGDLS and CDR2 as YYNGEE. After removal of 1 base from V and 5 bases from J, the junction contained 10 bases not matched to a gene. CDR3 length: 17 residues. As DNA, the CDR3 is TGTGCCAGCAGCGTAACGCTAGCGGGGGGCCGGGGGGAGACCCAGTACTTC. The encoded protein is CASSVTLAGGRGETQYF.

A single count supports this clone. V usage is TRBV25-1 and J usage is TRBJ2-7; tentative D call: TRBD2 (5 bases). V was pared by 2 bases and J by 1 base, with 9 bases between. This CDR3 has 14 residues. Germline V lookup: CDR1 MGHDK, CDR2 SYGVNS. The CDR3 here is CASSEIGSSYEQYF. The CDR3 DNA sequence: TGTGCCAGCAGTGAAATAGGGAGTTCCTACGAGCAGTACTTC.

V usage is TRBV19 and J usage is TRBJ1-5, with 8 nucleotides matching TRBD1. This CDR3 region has 17 residues. Germline CDR1 is LNHDA and CDR2 is SQIVND (reference sequence). J lost 5 bases, V lost 1 base, and 10 bases had no gene match. In DNA, the CDR3 is TGTGCCAGTAGTATAGGGACAGGGACGTCCAACTATCAGCCCCAGCATTTT. Amino acids: CASSIGTGTSNYQPQHF. Using reference TRBV19 and TRBJ1-5 for the parts outside the CDR3, the full variable domain is DGGITQSPKYLFRKEGQNVTLSCEQNLNHDAMYWYRQDPGQGLRLIYYSQIVNDFQKGDIAEGYSVSREKKESFPLTVTSAQKNPTAFYLCASSIGTGTSNYQPQHFGDGTRLSIL.

The V and J genes are TRBV30 and TRBJ1-1; D is unresolved. Trimming removed 3 bases at V and 5 bases at J, with 13 bases between. This CDR3 contains 13 residues. CDR1 is GTSNPN, CDR2 SVGIG, per germline (reference sequence). CDR3 region: CAWRWELRTEAFF. For the CDR3, the DNA is TGTGCCTGGAGATGGGAGTTGCGGACTGAAGCTTTCTTT. Full variable domain (remainder filled in from reference TRBV30 and TRBJ1-1): SQTIHQWPATLVQPVGSPLSLECTVEGTSNPNLYWYRQAAGRGLQLLFYSVGIGQISSEVPQNLSASRPQDRQFILSSKKLLLSDSGFYLCAWRWELRTEAFFGQGTRLTVV.

The gene calls are TRBV19 and TRBJ2-7, with D perhaps TRBD1 (5 bases). The CDR3 totals 14 residues. Germline V gives CDR1 LNHDA, CDR2 SQIVND (reference sequence). The V gene lost 10 bases and the J gene lost 3 bases, with 19 bases spanning the gap. In nucleotides, the CDR3 is TGTGCCACTGCGCTGGGGCCCTCAAGCTACGAGCAGTACTTC. Its protein product is CATALGPSSYEQYF.

The rearrangement joins TRBV2 to TRBJ1-5; 7 bases align to TRBD1. CDR1 SNHLY and CDR2 FYNNEI come from the germline V gene. J gave up 0 bases and V 1 base, and 6 bases lay outside the gene matches. There are 17 residues in the CDR3. CDR3 sequence (DNA): TGTGCCAGCAGTGAAGTTACAGGGGCAAATAGCAATCAGCCCCAGCATTTT. Its translation: CASSEVTGANSNQPQHF.

V and J are TRBV11-3 and TRBJ2-7, with D tentatively TRBD2 (5 bases). CDR1 is SGHNT, CDR2 YENEEA, per germline. The CDR3 consists of 15 residues. Between the trimmed V and J ends, which lost 0 bases and 4 bases, there was a span of 13 bases. In DNA form, the CDR3 reads TGTGCCAGCAGCTTAGAGTCGGGGAGCTTTTACGAGCAGTACTTC. It is translated as CASSLESGSFYEQYF.

The genes are TRBV28 and TRBJ1-5; the D gene is possibly TRBD1 (6 bases). Per the germline V gene, CDR1 is MDHEN and CDR2 is SYDVKM. The CDR3 consists of 14 residues. Between the trimmed V and J ends, which lost 3 bases and 7 bases, there was a span of 13 bases. The CDR3 DNA sequence: TGTGCCAGCAGTTTTAGGGGGGGAAGACAGCCCCAGCATTTT. As protein: CASSFRGGRQPQHF.

This chain joins TRBV6-5 and TRBJ1-3; the match to TRBD1 covers 9 bases. From germline, CDR1 is MNHEY and CDR2 SVGAGI. The CDR3 spans 13 residues. V was clipped by 8 bases and J by 7 bases; unmatched bases: 6. The DNA of the CDR3 is TGTGCCAGCCAAGGGGACAGGGCGAACACCATATATTTT. As protein: CASQGDRANTIYF.

The chain has TRBV14 and TRBJ1-2; 7 positions agree with TRBD1. This CDR3 comprises 13 residues. CDR1 and CDR2 from the germline V gene are SGHDN and FVKESK. The junction had 3 bases not matched to a gene; V was cut back by 1 base and J by 7 bases. CDR3 sequence (DNA): TGTGCCAGCAGCCAAGTCACAGGGGCTGGCTACACCTTC. Its protein product is CASSQVTGAGYTF.